This T cell receptor (beta chain) was found in a study of blood T cell repertoires in COVID-19. Study-wide context: The United States, Italy and Spain provided the acute and convalescent COVID-19 samples. PBMCs, B-cell-depleted T cells, or T cells provided the cDNA or gDNA that made up the material.

In the original processing: Reference gene primers were amplified, and this amplification served to estimate nucleated cell counts. Only in-frame clones appear in the TCRdb table, and some are missing; sequencing was by immunoSEQ multiplex PCR. D and trimming come from the DNA, and the V and J calls and clone size come from that table. Of 250,000 to 300,000 clones listed, roughly 83% are singletons. The clonotype was recovered from a man aged 60 to 69 who had recovered from COVID-19. Sequencing input: peripheral blood.

The CDR3 coding sequence is TGTGCCAGCAGCTACAGGGGCGTTAACACCGGGGAGCTGTTTTTT. It codes for CASSYRGVNTGELFF. The rearrangement joins TRBV7-2 to TRBJ2-2; 7 nucleotides match TRBD1. This CDR3 has 15 amino acids. V lost 4 bases to trimming and J lost 2 bases; unmatched junction nucleotides: 4. Germline V CDR1 and CDR2: SGHTA, FQGNSA.